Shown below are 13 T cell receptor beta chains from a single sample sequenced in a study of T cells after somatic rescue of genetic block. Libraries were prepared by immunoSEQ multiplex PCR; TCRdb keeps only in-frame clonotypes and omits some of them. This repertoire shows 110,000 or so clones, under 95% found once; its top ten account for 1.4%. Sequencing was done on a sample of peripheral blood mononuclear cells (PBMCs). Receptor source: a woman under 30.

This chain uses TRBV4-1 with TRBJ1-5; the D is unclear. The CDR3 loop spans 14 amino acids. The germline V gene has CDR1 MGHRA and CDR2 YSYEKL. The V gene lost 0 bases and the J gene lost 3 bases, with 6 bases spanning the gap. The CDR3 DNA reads TGCGCCAGCAGCCAAGAAAGGTTCAATCAGCCCCAGCATTTT. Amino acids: CASSQERFNQPQHF.

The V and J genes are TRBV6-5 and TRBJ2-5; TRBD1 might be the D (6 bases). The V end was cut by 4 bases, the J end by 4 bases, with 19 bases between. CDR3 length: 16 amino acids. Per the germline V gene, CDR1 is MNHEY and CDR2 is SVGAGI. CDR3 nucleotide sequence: TGTGCCAGCAGTTCACTTGGGGGCCTGAGCGTAGAGACCCAGTACTTC. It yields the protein CASSSLGGLSVETQYF.

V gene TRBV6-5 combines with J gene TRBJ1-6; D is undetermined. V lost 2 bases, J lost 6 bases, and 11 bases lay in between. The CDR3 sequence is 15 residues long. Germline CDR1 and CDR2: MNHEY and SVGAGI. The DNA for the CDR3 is TGTGCCAGCAGTTACAAAGGGTGGGTTAATTCACCCCTCCACTTT. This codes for CASSYKGWVNSPLHF.

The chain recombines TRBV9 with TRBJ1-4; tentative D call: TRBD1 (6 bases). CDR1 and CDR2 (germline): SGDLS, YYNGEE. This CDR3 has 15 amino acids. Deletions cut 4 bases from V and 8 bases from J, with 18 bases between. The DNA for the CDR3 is TGTGCCAGCAGCTTCGCCGGGGGCGAAGGGGAAAAACTGTTTTTT. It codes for CASSFAGGEGEKLFF.

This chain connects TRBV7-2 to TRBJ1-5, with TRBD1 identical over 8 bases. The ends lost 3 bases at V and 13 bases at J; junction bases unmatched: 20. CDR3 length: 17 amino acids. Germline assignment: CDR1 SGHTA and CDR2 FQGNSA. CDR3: CASSLRGTGTGANKQHF. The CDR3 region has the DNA TGTGCCAGCAGCTTGAGGGGGACCGGGACAGGAGCGAATAAACAGCATTTT.

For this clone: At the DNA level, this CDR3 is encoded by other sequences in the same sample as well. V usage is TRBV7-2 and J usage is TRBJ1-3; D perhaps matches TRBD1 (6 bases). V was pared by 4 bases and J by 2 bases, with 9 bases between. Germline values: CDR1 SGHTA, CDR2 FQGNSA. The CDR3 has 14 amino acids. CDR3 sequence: CASSSQGAGNTIYF. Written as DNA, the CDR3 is TGTGCCAGCAGCTCACAGGGTGCTGGAAACACCATATATTTT.

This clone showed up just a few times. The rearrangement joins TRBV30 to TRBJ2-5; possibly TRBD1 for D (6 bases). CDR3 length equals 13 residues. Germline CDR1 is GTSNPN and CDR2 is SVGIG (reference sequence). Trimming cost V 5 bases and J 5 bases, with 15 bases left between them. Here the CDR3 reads CAWSMGHRETQYF. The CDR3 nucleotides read TGTGCCTGGTCTATGGGACACAGGGAGACCCAGTACTTC.

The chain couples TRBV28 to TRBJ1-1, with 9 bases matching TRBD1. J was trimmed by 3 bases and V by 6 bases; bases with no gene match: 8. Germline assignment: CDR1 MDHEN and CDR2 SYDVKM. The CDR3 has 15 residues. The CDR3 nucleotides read TGTGCCAGCAGCCGATGGGACAGGGTAGACACTGAAGCTTTCTTT. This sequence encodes CASSRWDRVDTEAFF.

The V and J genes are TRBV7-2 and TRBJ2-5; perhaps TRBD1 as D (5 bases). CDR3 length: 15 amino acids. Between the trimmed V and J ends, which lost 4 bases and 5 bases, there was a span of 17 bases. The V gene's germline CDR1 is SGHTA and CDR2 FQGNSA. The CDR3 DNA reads TGTGCCAGCAGCTCCCGAGTCAGGGTAGGGGAGACCCAGTACTTC. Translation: CASSSRVRVGETQYF.

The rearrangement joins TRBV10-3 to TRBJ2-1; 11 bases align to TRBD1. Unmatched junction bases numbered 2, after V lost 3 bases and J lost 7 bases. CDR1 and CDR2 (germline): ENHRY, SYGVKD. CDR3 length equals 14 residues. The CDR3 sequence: CAISDGTGGNEQFF. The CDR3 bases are TGTGCCATCAGTGATGGGACAGGGGGTAATGAGCAGTTCTTC.

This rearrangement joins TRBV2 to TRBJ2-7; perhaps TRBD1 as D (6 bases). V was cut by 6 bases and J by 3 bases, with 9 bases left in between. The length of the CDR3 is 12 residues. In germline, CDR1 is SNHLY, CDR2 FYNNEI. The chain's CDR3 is CASREDSYEQYF. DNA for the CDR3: TGTGCCAGCAGAGAGGACAGCTACGAGCAGTACTTC. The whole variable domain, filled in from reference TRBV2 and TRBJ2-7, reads EPEVTQTPSHQVTQMGQEVILRCVPISNHLYFYWYRQILGQKVEFLVSFYNNEISEKSEIFDDQFSVERPDGSNFTLKIRSTKLEDSAMYFCASREDSYEQYFGPGTRLTVT.

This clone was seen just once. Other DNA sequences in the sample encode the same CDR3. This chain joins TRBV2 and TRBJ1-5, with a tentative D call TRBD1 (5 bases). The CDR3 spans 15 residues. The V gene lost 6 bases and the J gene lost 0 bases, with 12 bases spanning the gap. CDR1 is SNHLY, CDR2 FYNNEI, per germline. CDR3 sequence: CASSPQGGSNQPQHF. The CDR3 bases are TGTGCCAGCAGCCCCCAGGGAGGTAGCAATCAGCCCCAGCATTTT.

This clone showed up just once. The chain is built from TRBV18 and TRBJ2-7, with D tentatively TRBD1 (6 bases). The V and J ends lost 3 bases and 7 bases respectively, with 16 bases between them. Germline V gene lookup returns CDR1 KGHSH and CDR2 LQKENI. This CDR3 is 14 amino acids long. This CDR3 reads CASSPGWSDREQYF. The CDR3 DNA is TGTGCCAGCTCACCCGGGTGGTCCGACAGGGAGCAGTACTTC.